This T cell receptor (beta chain) was recorded in a study of blood T cell repertoires in COVID-19. Study details: Samples came from the United States, Italy and Spain, spanning acute and convalescent COVID-19. The analysed material was cDNA or gDNA that came from T cells, B-cell-depleted T cells, or PBMCs.

The germline gives CDR1 LNHNV, CDR2 YYDKDF (reference sequence). The CDR3 is 13 amino acids. The ends lost 8 bases at V and 7 bases at J; junction bases unmatched: 8. Repertoires were generated with immunoSEQ multiplex PCR, while TCRdb's copy carries only in-frame clones and drops some. Of hundreds of thousands of clones in the sample, about 85% were seen once. This study enrolled people aged 18 to 89 from 24 US geographic areas. Allocation to cohorts depended on clinical history reported by the participants. V is TRBV15 and J is TRBJ2-1; 7 nucleotides match TRBD1. This clonotype was obtained from a young woman with acute COVID-19. Input material: PBMCs or T cells enriched from blood (not recorded which). This CDR3 reads CATRQGLWNEQFF. The CDR3 DNA is TGTGCCACCCGACAGGGATTATGGAATGAGCAGTTCTTC.